The 32 T cell receptor beta chains in this list originate from one sample, sequenced in a study of blood T cell repertoires in COVID-19 (TCRdb year 2020). The library was produced with the immunoSEQ multiplex PCR assay. TCRdb retrieved this table from immuneACCESS and kept in-frame rearrangements only. Not all clones are present; in checked studies, unresolved V genes account for under half, and no reason is known for the remainder. For this sample there are 55,000 to 65,000 clones; around nine tenths appear just once. The ten biggest clones cover 9.1% of the sample. The sequencing input was peripheral blood. The receptors were sampled from a woman older than 75 with active COVID-19.

CDR3 amino acids: CASSPGTLRSTDTQYF. The CDR3 DNA sequence: TGTGCCAGCAGCCCCGGGACTTTGCGTAGCACAGATACGCAGTATTTT. The V and J genes are TRBV5-4 and TRBJ2-3, with D maybe TRBD2 (6 bases). V was cut by 4 bases and J by 0 bases, with 15 bases left in between. From germline, CDR1 is SGHNT and CDR2 YYREEE (reference sequence). CDR3 length equals 16 residues.

The rearrangement links TRBV6-5 to TRBJ2-7; 7 bases map to TRBD2. J lost 2 bases, V lost 8 bases, and 9 bases had no gene match. There are 14 residues in the CDR3. In germline, CDR1 is MNHEY, CDR2 SVGAGI. CDR3 nucleotides: TGTGCCAGCCAAAAGACCGGGGGGACCTACGAGCAGTACGTC. Protein sequence: CASQKTGGTYEQYV.

The V call is TRBV7-9, the J call TRBJ1-2, with 11 bases that match TRBD1. There are 16 residues in the CDR3. V shed 5 bases and J 4 bases; nucleotides not matched to a gene: 9. Per germline, CDR1 SEHNR and CDR2 FQNEAQ (reference sequence). The CDR3, as DNA: TGTGCCAGCAGCGCGGGACAGGGGGAGGGCCTCTATGGCTACACCTTC. Protein sequence: CASSAGQGEGLYGYTF.

The CDR3 DNA reads TGTGCCACCAGTGAGACCGGGACTAGCGGCTACGAGCAGTACTTC. The encoded protein is CATSETGTSGYEQYF. This sequence joins TRBV24-1 and TRBJ2-7, with 11 bases fitting TRBD2. This CDR3 is built from 15 residues. Germline V CDR1 and CDR2: KGHDR, SFDVKD. Trimming removed 4 bases from V and 3 bases from J; junction bases left unmatched: 4.

The chain combines TRBV27 with TRBJ2-7; weak D call: TRBD2 (6 bases). The CDR3 covers 18 residues. Germline CDR1 reads MNHEY; CDR2 reads SMNVEV (reference sequence). Between the trimmed V and J ends, which lost 6 bases and 3 bases, there was a span of 27 bases. CDR3 DNA: TGTGCCAGCAGCCCTTGGAGGGCCGGGCGGGAACGACTCTACGAGCAGTACTTC. It yields the protein CASSPWRAGRERLYEQYF.

V is TRBV5-6 and J is TRBJ1-5, with 8 bases that match TRBD1. Germline V CDR1 and CDR2: SGHDT, YYEEEE. The CDR3 consists of 16 residues. The J segment lost 1 base and the V segment lost 4 bases, leaving 7 bases of the junction unmatched. The DNA of the CDR3 is TGTGCCAGCAGCAAGACAGGGGCGATCAGCAATCAGCCCCAGCATTTT. It codes for CASSKTGAISNQPQHF.

This chain joins TRBV7-9 and TRBJ1-1; TRBD1 agrees at 9 bases. The V gene end was trimmed by 5 bases and the J gene end by 10 bases; junction bases not matched to a gene: 14. The CDR3 is 15 amino acids. The germline V gene has CDR1 SEHNR and CDR2 FQNEAQ (reference sequence). The CDR3 here is CASSPFYRGQRGAFF. The CDR3 DNA sequence: TGTGCCAGCAGCCCTTTCTACAGGGGGCAAAGGGGAGCTTTCTTT.

The chain couples TRBV9 to TRBJ2-1, with TRBD2 matching 8 bases. The CDR3 runs 15 residues. J gave up 2 bases and V 4 bases, and 5 bases lay outside the gene matches. Per germline, CDR1 SGDLS and CDR2 YYNGEE. The CDR3 reads CASSPGGAAYNEQFF. For the CDR3, the DNA is TGTGCCAGCAGCCCCGGGGGGGCTGCCTACAATGAGCAGTTCTTC.

The chain couples TRBV19 to TRBJ1-5; the match to TRBD1 covers 8 bases. Germline V gene data show CDR1 as LNHDA and CDR2 as SQIVND (reference sequence). This CDR3 comprises 15 residues. V was pared by 6 bases and J by 6 bases, with 10 bases of the junction left unmatched. In DNA form, the CDR3 reads TGTGCCAGTAGAGCCCAGGGGGCGCCTCGTCAGCCCCAGCATTTT. Its protein is CASRAQGAPRQPQHF.

The chain uses TRBV3-1 (or the pseudogene TRBV3-2) and TRBJ2-5; 10 bases are a match to TRBD2. Per germline, CDR1 LGHDT and CDR2 YNNKEL (reference sequence). The CDR3 has 16 amino acids. Trimming at V came to 4 bases and at J to 2 bases, leaving 7 bases not matched to a gene. CDR3 sequence: CASSRHSGGSQETQYF. DNA for the CDR3: TGTGCCAGCAGCCGTCATAGCGGGGGGAGTCAAGAGACCCAGTACTTC.

The chain uses TRBV2 and TRBJ2-2, with a tentative D call TRBD2 (6 bases). V was clipped by 4 bases and J by 6 bases, with 15 bases between them. The CDR3 runs 15 residues. Germline V gene sequence: CDR1 SNHLY, CDR2 FYNNEI. Here the CDR3 reads CASSVSGTGPGELFF. CDR3 coding DNA: TGTGCCAGCAGTGTGAGTGGGACTGGCCCCGGGGAGCTGTTTTTT.

The V gene is TRBV4-1, the J gene TRBJ2-5; 8 nucleotides align to TRBD2. The germline CDR1 and CDR2 sequences are MGHRA and YSYEKL. This CDR3 has 15 residues. V trimming: 1 base; J trimming: 1 base; junction bases outside the gene matches: 2. In DNA, the CDR3 is TGCGCCAGCAGCCAAGTCGGGGGGGCCCAAGAGACCCAGTACTTC. Amino acid sequence: CASSQVGGAQETQYF.

The chain employs TRBV3-1 (or the pseudogene TRBV3-2) and TRBJ1-3, with 9 bases fitting TRBD1. Per germline, CDR1 LGHDT and CDR2 YNNKEL (reference sequence). The CDR3 runs to 17 residues. The V segment lost 4 bases and the J segment 4 bases; nucleotides outside the gene matches: 11. The CDR3 sequence is CASSLIKPGQGGNTIYF. Written as DNA, the CDR3 is TGTGCCAGCAGCCTTATAAAACCGGGACAGGGCGGAAACACCATATATTTT.

This clone was detected only once. CDR3: CASSVLDRAPLTEAFF. The CDR3 region has the DNA TGTGCCAGCAGCGTGCTGGACAGGGCTCCTCTCACTGAAGCTTTCTTT. The chain employs TRBV9 and TRBJ1-1, with 8 bases that match TRBD1. Per the germline V gene, CDR1 is SGDLS and CDR2 is YYNGEE. This CDR3 spans 16 amino acids. Losses at the gene ends were 2 bases for V and 4 bases for J; bases not matched to a gene: 10.

The chain couples TRBV25-1 to TRBJ1-3; the match to TRBD1 covers 8 bases. The CDR3 runs to 14 residues. Germline assignment: CDR1 MGHDK and CDR2 SYGVNS. J gave up 0 bases and V 7 bases, and 2 bases lay outside the gene matches. In DNA form, the CDR3 reads TGTGCCAGCATGGACAGGGACTCTGGAAACACCATATATTTT. Its protein product is CASMDRDSGNTIYF.

This chain connects TRBV5-1 to TRBJ2-7, with D tentatively TRBD1 (6 bases). The length of the CDR3 is 17 residues. CDR1 and CDR2 (germline): SGHRS, YFSETQ. V gave up 5 bases and J gave up 3 bases, with 24 bases separating them. In DNA form, the CDR3 reads TGCGCCAGCAGTTATTCAACCTCAGGGGCTGAAGACTACGAGCAGTACTTC. Amino acid sequence: CASSYSTSGAEDYEQYF.

This clone was recorded once. This sequence joins TRBV5-1 and TRBJ2-1; 8 nucleotides align to TRBD2. In germline, CDR1 is SGHRS, CDR2 YFSETQ. The CDR3 extends over 13 amino acids. V was pared by 0 bases and J by 10 bases, with 3 bases of the junction left unmatched. CDR3 nucleotide sequence: TGCGCCAGCAGCTTGGCACTAGCGGACGAGCAGTTCTTC. It yields the protein CASSLALADEQFF.

V usage is TRBV7-9 and J usage is TRBJ2-2; D is uncertain. The germline CDR1 and CDR2 sequences are SEHNR and FQNEAQ (reference sequence). V gave up 5 bases and J gave up 1 base, with 8 bases separating them. The CDR3 has 14 residues. CDR3: CASSRSGNTGELFF. For the CDR3, the DNA is TGTGCCAGCAGCCGTAGTGGGAACACCGGGGAGCTGTTTTTT.

The chain links TRBV28 to TRBJ1-2; 8 nucleotides line up with TRBD1. V was clipped by 7 bases and J by 4 bases; unmatched bases: 2. The germline CDR1 and CDR2 sequences are MDHEN and SYDVKM. This CDR3 has 12 residues. The DNA of the CDR3 is TGTGCCAGCACGACAGGGGTCTATGGCTACACCTTC. The encoded protein is CASTTGVYGYTF.

This chain joins TRBV6-6 and TRBJ2-7; possibly TRBD1 for D (5 bases). V was shortened by 2 bases and J by 7 bases, with 15 bases between the two germline ends. CDR1 MNHNY and CDR2 SVGAGI come from the germline V gene (reference sequence). This CDR3 comprises 14 residues. This CDR3 is CASSYKAGSGEQYV. CDR3 nucleotides: TGTGCCAGCAGTTACAAGGCAGGGTCCGGAGAGCAGTACGTC.

The chain recombines TRBV18 with TRBJ2-3; 13 nucleotides agree with TRBD2. V gave up 5 bases and J gave up 2 bases; unmatched junction bases: 4. The CDR3 contains 16 residues. Germline V gene data show CDR1 as KGHSH and CDR2 as LQKENI. In DNA, the CDR3 is TGTGCCAGCTCATCGGGACTAGCGGGGATCACAGATACGCAGTATTTT. The encoded protein is CASSSGLAGITDTQYF.

This chain links TRBV3-1 (or the pseudogene TRBV3-2) with TRBJ1-1; no definite D call. The CDR3 runs to 14 residues. Germline-derived CDR1 and CDR2 are LGHDT and YNNKEL (reference sequence). V was shortened by 0 bases and J by 4 bases, with 9 bases between the two germline ends. CDR3 DNA: TGTGCCAGCAGCCAAGATCGCCAGTCCACTGAAGCTTTCTTT. The encoded protein is CASSQDRQSTEAFF.

The gene calls are TRBV19 and TRBJ2-2, with D maybe TRBD1 (6 bases). V lost 6 bases to trimming and J lost 0 bases, with 14 bases between them. Germline V gene sequence: CDR1 LNHDA, CDR2 SQIVND (reference sequence). The CDR3 consists of 16 residues. CDR3 nucleotides: TGTGCCAGTAGGCGCAGGGGCCCAACGAACACCGGGGAGCTGTTTTTT. It encodes CASRRRGPTNTGELFF.

The rearrangement uses TRBV18 and TRBJ1-4, with 8 bases lining up with TRBD1. This CDR3 has 15 residues. V gave up 3 bases and J gave up 7 bases; unmatched junction bases: 7. CDR1 and CDR2 from the germline V gene are KGHSH and LQKENI. The CDR3 region is CASSPGQGATEKLFF. The CDR3 nucleotides read TGTGCCAGCTCACCCGGACAGGGAGCGACTGAAAAACTGTTTTTT.

V usage is TRBV5-1 and J usage is TRBJ2-7, with 9 bases lining up with TRBD2. The CDR3 spans 15 residues. J lost 7 bases, V lost 0 bases, and 8 bases had no gene match. The germline CDR1 and CDR2 sequences are SGHRS and YFSETQ. DNA of the CDR3: TGCGCCAGCAGCTTGGTGGCTAGCGGGACTGGTGAGCAGTACTTC. Translation: CASSLVASGTGEQYF.

V usage is TRBV6-6 and J usage is TRBJ2-7, with 10 positions matching TRBD2. The germline gives CDR1 MNHNY, CDR2 SVGAGI (reference sequence). Trimming at V came to 5 bases and at J to 5 bases, leaving 3 bases not matched to a gene. The CDR3 has 13 residues. The CDR3 coding sequence is TGTGCCAGCAGTAGCGGGAGGGCCCACGAGCAGTACTTC. Encoded protein: CASSSGRAHEQYF.

This chain connects TRBV6-5 to TRBJ2-3; 7 bases line up with TRBD2. Germline CDR1 MNHEY, CDR2 SVGAGI. Germline trimming cut 8 bases from V and 3 bases from J; bases unmatched to any gene: 8. This CDR3 comprises 14 residues. Here the CDR3 reads CASLYGTKTDTQYF. The DNA for the CDR3 is TGTGCCAGCTTATATGGGACTAAAACAGATACGCAGTATTTT.

The CDR3 is CASSPGSQGETQYF. CDR3 DNA sequence: TGTGCCAGCAGCCCAGGGTCCCAGGGAGAGACCCAGTACTTC. The chain employs TRBV7-2 and TRBJ2-5; TRBD1 might be the D (5 bases). V dropped 5 bases and J dropped 4 bases, with 14 bases sitting between them. CDR3 length: 14 amino acids. Looked up from germline, CDR1 is SGHTA and CDR2 is FQGNSA. The whole variable domain, filled in from reference TRBV7-2 and TRBJ2-5, reads GAGVSQSPSNKVTEKGKDVELRCDPISGHTALYWYRQSLGQGLEFLIYFQGNSAPDKSGLPSDRFSAERTGGSVSTLTIQRTQQEDSAVYLCASSPGSQGETQYFGPGTRLLVL.

This clone was counted a single time. This chain links TRBV5-8 with TRBJ1-1, with 7 bases fitting TRBD1. Per the germline V gene, CDR1 is SGHTS and CDR2 is YDEGEE. The CDR3 consists of 15 residues. J gave up 5 bases and V 1 base, and 8 bases lay outside the gene matches. The CDR3 region is CASSLYGRGTTEAFF. The CDR3 DNA sequence: TGTGCCAGCAGCTTGTACGGCAGGGGGACGACTGAAGCTTTCTTT.

This chain uses TRBV19 with TRBJ1-1; 7 positions agree with TRBD1. The CDR3 has 15 amino acids. From germline, CDR1 is LNHDA and CDR2 SQIVND (reference sequence). V lost 3 bases and J lost 1; bases outside the gene matches: 5. The CDR3 DNA is TGTGCCAGTAGTATTGTCGGGACAGCGAACACTGAAGCTTTCTTT. Its translation: CASSIVGTANTEAFF.

V gene TRBV29-1 combines with J gene TRBJ1-5; 9 bases align to TRBD1. The CDR3 loop spans 15 amino acids. The trim removed 6 bases at V and 5 bases at J, leaving 11 bases unmatched. Germline CDR1 SQVTM, CDR2 ANQGSEA. CDR3 bases: TGCAGCGTGACCGGGACAGGGAATGGTGATCAGCCCCAGCATTTT. It specifies CSVTGTGNGDQPQHF.

V gene TRBV7-2 combines with J gene TRBJ2-1; 11 nucleotides align to TRBD1. The germline V gene has CDR1 SGHTA and CDR2 FQGNSA. Trimming at V came to 5 bases and at J to 7 bases, leaving 7 bases not matched to a gene. The CDR3 is 15 amino acids. CDR3 nucleotide sequence: TGTGCCAGCAGCCGCCGGACAGGGGGCGGGAATGAGCAGTTCTTC. Translated: CASSRRTGGGNEQFF. The whole variable domain, remainder taken from reference TRBV7-2 and TRBJ2-1, is GAGVSQSPSNKVTEKGKDVELRCDPISGHTALYWYRQSLGQGLEFLIYFQGNSAPDKSGLPSDRFSAERTGGSVSTLTIQRTQQEDSAVYLCASSRRTGGGNEQFFGPGTRLTVL.